This TCR beta chain derives from a study of cytotoxic CD8 clonotypes in ibrutinib-treated CLL. TCRdb's copy holds only in-frame clones and misses some; the assay was immunoSEQ multiplex PCR. The sample includes some 130,000 clones, 80% to 90% seen only once; the top ten take 2% to 2.5%. V shed 4 bases and J shed 3 bases, with 7 bases lying between them. The CDR3 has 13 amino acids. Germline lookup yields CDR1 SEHNR and CDR2 FQNEAQ (reference sequence). This sequence was found in a human donor with chronic lymphocytic leukemia. The input for sequencing was PBMCs, taken after 24 months of ibrutinib treatment. The chain joins TRBV7-9 to TRBJ1-5; tentative D call: TRBD1 (5 bases). CDR3 nucleotides: TGTGCCAGCAGCTCCGGGACCAATCAGCCCCAGCATTTT. Amino acid sequence: CASSSGTNQPQHF. The variable domain in full, completed from reference TRBV7-9 and TRBJ1-5, reads DTGVSQNPRHKITKRGQNVTFRCDPISEHNRLYWYRQTLGQGPEFLTYFQNEAQLEKSRLLSDRFSAERPKGSFSTLEIQRTEQGDSAMYLCASSSGTNQPQHFGDGTRLSIL.